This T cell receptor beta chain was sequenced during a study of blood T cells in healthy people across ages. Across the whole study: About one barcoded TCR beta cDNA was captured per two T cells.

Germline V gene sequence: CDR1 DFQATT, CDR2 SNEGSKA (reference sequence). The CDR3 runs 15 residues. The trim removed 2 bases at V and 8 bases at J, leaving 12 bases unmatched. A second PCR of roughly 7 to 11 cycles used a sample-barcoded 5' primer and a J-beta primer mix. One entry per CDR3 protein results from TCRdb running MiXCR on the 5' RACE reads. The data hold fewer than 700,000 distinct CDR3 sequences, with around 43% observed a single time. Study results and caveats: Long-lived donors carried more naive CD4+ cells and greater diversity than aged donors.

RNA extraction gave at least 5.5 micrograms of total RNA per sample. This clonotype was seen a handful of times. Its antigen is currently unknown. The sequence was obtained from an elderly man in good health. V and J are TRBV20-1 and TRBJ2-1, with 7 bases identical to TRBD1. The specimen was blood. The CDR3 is CSARKSRDRRDEQFF. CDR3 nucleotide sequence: TGCAGTGCTAGAAAGTCCCGGGACAGAAGGGATGAGCAGTTCTTC.